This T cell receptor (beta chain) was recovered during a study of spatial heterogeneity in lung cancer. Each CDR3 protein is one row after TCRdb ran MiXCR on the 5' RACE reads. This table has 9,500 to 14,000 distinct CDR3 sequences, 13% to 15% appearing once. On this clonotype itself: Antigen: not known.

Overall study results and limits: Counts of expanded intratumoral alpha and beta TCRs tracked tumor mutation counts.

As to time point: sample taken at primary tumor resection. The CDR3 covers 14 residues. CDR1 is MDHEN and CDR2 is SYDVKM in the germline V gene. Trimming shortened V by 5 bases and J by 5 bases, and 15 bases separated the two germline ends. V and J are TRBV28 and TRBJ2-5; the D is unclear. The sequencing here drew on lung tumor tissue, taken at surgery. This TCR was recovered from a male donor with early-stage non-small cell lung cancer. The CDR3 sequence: CASSPVGFDETQYF. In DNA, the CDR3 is TGTGCCAGCAGTCCCGTGGGGTTCGACGAGACCCAGTACTTC.